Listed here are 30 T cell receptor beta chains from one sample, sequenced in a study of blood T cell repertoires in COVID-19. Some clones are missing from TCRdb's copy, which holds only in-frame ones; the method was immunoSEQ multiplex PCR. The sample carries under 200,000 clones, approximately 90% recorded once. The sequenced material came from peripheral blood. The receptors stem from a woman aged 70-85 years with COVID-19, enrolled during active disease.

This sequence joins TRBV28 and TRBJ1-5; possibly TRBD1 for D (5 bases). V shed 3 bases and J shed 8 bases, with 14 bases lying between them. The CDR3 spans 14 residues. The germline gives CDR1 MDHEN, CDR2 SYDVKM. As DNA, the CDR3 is TGTGCCAGCAGTTTGGGGCAGAGATCAGAGCCCCAGCATTTT. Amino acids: CASSLGQRSEPQHF.

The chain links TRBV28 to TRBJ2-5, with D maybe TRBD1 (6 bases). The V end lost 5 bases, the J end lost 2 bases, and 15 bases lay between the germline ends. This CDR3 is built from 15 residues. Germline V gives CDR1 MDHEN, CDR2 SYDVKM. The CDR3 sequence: CASSTPGVTQETQYF. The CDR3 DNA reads TGTGCCAGCAGTACTCCAGGGGTTACACAAGAGACCCAGTACTTC.

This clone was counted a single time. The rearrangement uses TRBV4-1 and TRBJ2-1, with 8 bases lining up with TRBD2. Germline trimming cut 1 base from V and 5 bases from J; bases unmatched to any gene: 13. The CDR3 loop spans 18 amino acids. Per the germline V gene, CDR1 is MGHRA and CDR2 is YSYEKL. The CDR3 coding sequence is TGCGCCAGCAGCCAAGTCCCCGGGGGGGTGCGACTAAACAATGAGCAGTTCTTC. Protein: CASSQVPGGVRLNNEQFF.

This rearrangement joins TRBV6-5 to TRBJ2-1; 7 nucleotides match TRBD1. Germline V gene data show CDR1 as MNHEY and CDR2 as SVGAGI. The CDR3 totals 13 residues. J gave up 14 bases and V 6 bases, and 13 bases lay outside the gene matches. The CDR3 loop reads CASSPSVDRVKFF. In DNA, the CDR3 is TGTGCCAGCAGCCCCTCGGTAGACAGGGTTAAGTTCTTC.

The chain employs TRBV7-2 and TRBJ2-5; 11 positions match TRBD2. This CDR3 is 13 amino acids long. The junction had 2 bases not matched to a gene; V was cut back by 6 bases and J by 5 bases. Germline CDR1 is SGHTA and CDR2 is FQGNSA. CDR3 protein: CASRGLAVETQYF. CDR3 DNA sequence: TGTGCCAGCAGGGGACTAGCGGTGGAGACCCAGTACTTC. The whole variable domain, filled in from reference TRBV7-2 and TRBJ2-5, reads GAGVSQSPSNKVTEKGKDVELRCDPISGHTALYWYRQSLGQGLEFLIYFQGNSAPDKSGLPSDRFSAERTGGSVSTLTIQRTQQEDSAVYLCASRGLAVETQYFGPGTRLLVL.

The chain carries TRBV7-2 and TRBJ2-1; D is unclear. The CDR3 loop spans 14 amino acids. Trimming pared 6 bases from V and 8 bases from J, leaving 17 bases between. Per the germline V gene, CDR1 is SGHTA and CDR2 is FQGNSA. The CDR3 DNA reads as TGTGCCAGCAGGATCCGGCAAAGAACAGATGAGCAGTTCTTC. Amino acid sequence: CASRIRQRTDEQFF.

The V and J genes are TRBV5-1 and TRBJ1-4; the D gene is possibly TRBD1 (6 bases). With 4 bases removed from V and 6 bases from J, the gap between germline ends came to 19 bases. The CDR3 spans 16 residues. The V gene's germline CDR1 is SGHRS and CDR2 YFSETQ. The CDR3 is CASSLRPGAGDEKLFF. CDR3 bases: TGCGCCAGCAGCCTTCGTCCGGGGGCGGGGGATGAAAAACTGTTTTTT.

This CDR3 reads CASRADRSGKGYTF. For the CDR3, the DNA is TGTGCCAGTAGGGCAGACAGATCTGGTAAAGGCTACACCTTC. The V call is TRBV19, the J call TRBJ1-2, with a tentative D call TRBD1 (5 bases). The CDR3 runs 14 residues. Germline V lookup: CDR1 LNHDA, CDR2 SQIVND (reference sequence). Trimming cost V 6 bases and J 8 bases, with 19 bases left between them.

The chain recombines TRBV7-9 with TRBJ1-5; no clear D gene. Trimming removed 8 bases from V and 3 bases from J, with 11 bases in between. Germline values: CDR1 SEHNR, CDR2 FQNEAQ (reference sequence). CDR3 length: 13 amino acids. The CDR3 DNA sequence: TGTGCCAGCCGCGGCGAGTCCAATCAGCCCCAGCATTTT. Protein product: CASRGESNQPQHF.

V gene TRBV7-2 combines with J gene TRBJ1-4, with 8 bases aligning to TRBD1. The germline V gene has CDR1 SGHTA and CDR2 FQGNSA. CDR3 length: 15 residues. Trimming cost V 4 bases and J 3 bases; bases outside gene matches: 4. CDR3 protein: CASSSQGGANEKLFF. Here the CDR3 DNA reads TGTGCCAGCAGCTCACAGGGGGGGGCTAATGAAAAACTGTTTTTT.

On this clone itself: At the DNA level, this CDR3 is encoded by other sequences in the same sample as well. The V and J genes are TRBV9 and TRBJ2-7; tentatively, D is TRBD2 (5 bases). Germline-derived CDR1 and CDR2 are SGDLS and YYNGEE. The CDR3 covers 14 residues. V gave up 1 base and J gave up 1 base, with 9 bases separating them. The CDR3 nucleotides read TGTGCCAGCAGCGTACGGTGGGAGTCCTACGAGCAGTACTTC. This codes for CASSVRWESYEQYF.

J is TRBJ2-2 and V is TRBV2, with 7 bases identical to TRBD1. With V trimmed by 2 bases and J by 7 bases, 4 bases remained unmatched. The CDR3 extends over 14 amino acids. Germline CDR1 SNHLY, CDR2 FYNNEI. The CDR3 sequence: CASSERGQSGELFF. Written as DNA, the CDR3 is TGTGCCAGCAGTGAAAGGGGGCAAAGCGGGGAGCTGTTTTTT.

The CDR3 spells CASSYVSDSEAFF. The CDR3 region has the DNA TGTGCCAGCAGTTACGTGTCCGACAGTGAAGCTTTCTTT. V usage is TRBV9 and J usage is TRBJ1-1; D might be TRBD1 (5 bases). The V end lost 5 bases, the J end lost 7 bases, and 15 bases lay between the germline ends. This CDR3 spans 13 amino acids. CDR1 is SGDLS and CDR2 is YYNGEE in the germline V gene.

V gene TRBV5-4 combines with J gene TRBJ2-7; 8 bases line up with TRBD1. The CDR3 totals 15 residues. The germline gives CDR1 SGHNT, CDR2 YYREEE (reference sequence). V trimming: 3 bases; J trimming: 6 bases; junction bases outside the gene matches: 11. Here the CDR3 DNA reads TGTGCCAGCAGCTGGGGTGACAGGGGCGGCCTCGAGCAGTACTTC. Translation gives CASSWGDRGGLEQYF.

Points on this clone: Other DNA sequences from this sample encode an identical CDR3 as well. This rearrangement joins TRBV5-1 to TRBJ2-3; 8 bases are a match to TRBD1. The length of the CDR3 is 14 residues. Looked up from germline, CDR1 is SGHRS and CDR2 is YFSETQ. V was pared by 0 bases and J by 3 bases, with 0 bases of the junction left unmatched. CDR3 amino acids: CASSLGTGTDTQYF. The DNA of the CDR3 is TGCGCCAGCAGCTTGGGGACAGGGACAGATACGCAGTATTTT.

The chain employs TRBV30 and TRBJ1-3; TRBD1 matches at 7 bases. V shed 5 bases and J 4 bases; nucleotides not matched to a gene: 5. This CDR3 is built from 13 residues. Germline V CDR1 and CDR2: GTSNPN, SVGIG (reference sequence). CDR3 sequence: CAWVGTVGNTIYF. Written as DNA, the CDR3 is TGTGCCTGGGTTGGGACAGTCGGAAACACCATATATTTT.

This chain's CDR3 is CASSQEPTGSETQYF. As DNA, the CDR3 is TGTGCCAGCAGCCAAGAACCAACAGGCTCCGAGACCCAGTACTTC. The V gene is TRBV4-2, the J gene TRBJ2-5, with a possible D match to TRBD1 (5 bases). Germline V gives CDR1 LGHNA, CDR2 YNFKEQ. Trimming left V 0 bases short and J 5 bases short, with 13 bases between. The CDR3 loop spans 15 amino acids.

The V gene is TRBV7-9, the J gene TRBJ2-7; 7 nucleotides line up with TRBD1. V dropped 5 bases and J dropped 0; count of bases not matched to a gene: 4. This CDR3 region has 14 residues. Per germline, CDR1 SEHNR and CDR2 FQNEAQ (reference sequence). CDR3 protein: CASSGRDSSYEQYF. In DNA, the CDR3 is TGTGCCAGCAGCGGCCGGGACAGCTCCTACGAGCAGTACTTC.

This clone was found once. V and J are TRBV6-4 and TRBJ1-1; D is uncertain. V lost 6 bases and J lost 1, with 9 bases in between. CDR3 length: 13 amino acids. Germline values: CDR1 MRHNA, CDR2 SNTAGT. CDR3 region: CASRPAGNTEAFF. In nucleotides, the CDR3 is TGTGCCAGCAGGCCTGCAGGGAACACTGAAGCTTTCTTT.

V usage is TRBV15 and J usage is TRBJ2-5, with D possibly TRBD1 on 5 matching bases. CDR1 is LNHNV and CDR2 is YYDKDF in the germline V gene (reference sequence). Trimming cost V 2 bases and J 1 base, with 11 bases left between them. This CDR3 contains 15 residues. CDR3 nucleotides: TGTGCCACCAGCAGAACCGACAGTATCCAAGAGACCCAGTACTTC. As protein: CATSRTDSIQETQYF.

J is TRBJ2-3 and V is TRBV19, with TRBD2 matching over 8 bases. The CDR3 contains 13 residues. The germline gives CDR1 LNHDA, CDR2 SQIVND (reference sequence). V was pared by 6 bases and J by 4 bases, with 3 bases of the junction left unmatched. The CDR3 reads CASSGGAPDTQYF. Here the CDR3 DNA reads TGTGCCAGTAGCGGGGGGGCCCCAGATACGCAGTATTTT.

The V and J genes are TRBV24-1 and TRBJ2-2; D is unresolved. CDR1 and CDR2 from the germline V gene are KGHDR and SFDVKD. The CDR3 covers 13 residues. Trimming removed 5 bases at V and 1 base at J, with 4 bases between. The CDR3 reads CATSALNTGELFF. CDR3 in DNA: TGTGCCACCAGTGCCCTGAACACCGGGGAGCTGTTTTTT.

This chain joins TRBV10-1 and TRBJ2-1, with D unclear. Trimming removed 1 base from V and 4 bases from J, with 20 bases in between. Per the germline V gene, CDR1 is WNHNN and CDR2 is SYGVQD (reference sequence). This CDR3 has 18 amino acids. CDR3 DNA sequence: TGCGCCAGCAGTGAGTTGCGATTCGGCGCGACAAGTTACAATGAGCAGTTCTTC. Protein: CASSELRFGATSYNEQFF.

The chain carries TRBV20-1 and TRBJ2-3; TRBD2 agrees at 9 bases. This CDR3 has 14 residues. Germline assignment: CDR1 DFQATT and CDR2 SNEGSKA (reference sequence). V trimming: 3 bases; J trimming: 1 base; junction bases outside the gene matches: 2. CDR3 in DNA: TGCAGTGCTAGTGCTAGCGGGGGCACAGATACGCAGTATTTT. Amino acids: CSASASGGTDTQYF.

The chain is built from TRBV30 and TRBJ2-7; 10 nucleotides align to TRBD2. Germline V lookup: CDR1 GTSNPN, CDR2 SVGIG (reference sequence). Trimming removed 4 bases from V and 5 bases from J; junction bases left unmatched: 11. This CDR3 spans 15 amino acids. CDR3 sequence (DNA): TGTGCCTGGAACCCAGTGAGCGGGGGGGCTCACGAGCAGTACTTC. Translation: CAWNPVSGGAHEQYF.

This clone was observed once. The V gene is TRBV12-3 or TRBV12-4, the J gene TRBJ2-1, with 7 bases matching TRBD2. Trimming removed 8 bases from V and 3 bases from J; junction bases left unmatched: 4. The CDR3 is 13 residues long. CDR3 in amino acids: CASRGEDYNEQFF. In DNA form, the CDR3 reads TGTGCCAGCCGGGGGGAGGACTACAATGAGCAGTTCTTC.

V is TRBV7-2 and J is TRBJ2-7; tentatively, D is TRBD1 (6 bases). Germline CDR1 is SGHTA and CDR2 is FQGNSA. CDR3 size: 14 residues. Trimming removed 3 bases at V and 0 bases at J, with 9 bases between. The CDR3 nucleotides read TGTGCCAGCAGCTTGGGACAAGTCTCCTACGAGCAGTACTTC. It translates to CASSLGQVSYEQYF.

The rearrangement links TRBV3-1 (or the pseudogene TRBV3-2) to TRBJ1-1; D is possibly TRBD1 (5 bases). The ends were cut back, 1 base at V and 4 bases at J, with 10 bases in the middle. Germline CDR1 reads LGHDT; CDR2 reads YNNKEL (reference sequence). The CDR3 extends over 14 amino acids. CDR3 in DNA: TGTGCCAGCAGCCAAGTCGGGCAGGGCACTGAAGCTTTCTTT. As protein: CASSQVGQGTEAFF.

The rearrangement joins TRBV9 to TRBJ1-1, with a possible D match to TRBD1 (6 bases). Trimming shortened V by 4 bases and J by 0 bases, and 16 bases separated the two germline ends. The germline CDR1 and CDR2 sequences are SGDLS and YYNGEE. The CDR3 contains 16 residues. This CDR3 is CASSPRGFLMNTEAFF. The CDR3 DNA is TGTGCCAGCAGCCCCAGGGGTTTCCTTATGAACACTGAAGCTTTCTTT.

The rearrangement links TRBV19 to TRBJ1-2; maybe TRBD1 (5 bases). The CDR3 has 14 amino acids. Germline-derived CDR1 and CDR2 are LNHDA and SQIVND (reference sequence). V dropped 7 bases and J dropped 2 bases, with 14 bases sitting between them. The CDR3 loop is CASTNDRVNYGYTF. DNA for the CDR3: TGTGCCAGTACCAACGACAGAGTGAACTATGGCTACACCTTC.